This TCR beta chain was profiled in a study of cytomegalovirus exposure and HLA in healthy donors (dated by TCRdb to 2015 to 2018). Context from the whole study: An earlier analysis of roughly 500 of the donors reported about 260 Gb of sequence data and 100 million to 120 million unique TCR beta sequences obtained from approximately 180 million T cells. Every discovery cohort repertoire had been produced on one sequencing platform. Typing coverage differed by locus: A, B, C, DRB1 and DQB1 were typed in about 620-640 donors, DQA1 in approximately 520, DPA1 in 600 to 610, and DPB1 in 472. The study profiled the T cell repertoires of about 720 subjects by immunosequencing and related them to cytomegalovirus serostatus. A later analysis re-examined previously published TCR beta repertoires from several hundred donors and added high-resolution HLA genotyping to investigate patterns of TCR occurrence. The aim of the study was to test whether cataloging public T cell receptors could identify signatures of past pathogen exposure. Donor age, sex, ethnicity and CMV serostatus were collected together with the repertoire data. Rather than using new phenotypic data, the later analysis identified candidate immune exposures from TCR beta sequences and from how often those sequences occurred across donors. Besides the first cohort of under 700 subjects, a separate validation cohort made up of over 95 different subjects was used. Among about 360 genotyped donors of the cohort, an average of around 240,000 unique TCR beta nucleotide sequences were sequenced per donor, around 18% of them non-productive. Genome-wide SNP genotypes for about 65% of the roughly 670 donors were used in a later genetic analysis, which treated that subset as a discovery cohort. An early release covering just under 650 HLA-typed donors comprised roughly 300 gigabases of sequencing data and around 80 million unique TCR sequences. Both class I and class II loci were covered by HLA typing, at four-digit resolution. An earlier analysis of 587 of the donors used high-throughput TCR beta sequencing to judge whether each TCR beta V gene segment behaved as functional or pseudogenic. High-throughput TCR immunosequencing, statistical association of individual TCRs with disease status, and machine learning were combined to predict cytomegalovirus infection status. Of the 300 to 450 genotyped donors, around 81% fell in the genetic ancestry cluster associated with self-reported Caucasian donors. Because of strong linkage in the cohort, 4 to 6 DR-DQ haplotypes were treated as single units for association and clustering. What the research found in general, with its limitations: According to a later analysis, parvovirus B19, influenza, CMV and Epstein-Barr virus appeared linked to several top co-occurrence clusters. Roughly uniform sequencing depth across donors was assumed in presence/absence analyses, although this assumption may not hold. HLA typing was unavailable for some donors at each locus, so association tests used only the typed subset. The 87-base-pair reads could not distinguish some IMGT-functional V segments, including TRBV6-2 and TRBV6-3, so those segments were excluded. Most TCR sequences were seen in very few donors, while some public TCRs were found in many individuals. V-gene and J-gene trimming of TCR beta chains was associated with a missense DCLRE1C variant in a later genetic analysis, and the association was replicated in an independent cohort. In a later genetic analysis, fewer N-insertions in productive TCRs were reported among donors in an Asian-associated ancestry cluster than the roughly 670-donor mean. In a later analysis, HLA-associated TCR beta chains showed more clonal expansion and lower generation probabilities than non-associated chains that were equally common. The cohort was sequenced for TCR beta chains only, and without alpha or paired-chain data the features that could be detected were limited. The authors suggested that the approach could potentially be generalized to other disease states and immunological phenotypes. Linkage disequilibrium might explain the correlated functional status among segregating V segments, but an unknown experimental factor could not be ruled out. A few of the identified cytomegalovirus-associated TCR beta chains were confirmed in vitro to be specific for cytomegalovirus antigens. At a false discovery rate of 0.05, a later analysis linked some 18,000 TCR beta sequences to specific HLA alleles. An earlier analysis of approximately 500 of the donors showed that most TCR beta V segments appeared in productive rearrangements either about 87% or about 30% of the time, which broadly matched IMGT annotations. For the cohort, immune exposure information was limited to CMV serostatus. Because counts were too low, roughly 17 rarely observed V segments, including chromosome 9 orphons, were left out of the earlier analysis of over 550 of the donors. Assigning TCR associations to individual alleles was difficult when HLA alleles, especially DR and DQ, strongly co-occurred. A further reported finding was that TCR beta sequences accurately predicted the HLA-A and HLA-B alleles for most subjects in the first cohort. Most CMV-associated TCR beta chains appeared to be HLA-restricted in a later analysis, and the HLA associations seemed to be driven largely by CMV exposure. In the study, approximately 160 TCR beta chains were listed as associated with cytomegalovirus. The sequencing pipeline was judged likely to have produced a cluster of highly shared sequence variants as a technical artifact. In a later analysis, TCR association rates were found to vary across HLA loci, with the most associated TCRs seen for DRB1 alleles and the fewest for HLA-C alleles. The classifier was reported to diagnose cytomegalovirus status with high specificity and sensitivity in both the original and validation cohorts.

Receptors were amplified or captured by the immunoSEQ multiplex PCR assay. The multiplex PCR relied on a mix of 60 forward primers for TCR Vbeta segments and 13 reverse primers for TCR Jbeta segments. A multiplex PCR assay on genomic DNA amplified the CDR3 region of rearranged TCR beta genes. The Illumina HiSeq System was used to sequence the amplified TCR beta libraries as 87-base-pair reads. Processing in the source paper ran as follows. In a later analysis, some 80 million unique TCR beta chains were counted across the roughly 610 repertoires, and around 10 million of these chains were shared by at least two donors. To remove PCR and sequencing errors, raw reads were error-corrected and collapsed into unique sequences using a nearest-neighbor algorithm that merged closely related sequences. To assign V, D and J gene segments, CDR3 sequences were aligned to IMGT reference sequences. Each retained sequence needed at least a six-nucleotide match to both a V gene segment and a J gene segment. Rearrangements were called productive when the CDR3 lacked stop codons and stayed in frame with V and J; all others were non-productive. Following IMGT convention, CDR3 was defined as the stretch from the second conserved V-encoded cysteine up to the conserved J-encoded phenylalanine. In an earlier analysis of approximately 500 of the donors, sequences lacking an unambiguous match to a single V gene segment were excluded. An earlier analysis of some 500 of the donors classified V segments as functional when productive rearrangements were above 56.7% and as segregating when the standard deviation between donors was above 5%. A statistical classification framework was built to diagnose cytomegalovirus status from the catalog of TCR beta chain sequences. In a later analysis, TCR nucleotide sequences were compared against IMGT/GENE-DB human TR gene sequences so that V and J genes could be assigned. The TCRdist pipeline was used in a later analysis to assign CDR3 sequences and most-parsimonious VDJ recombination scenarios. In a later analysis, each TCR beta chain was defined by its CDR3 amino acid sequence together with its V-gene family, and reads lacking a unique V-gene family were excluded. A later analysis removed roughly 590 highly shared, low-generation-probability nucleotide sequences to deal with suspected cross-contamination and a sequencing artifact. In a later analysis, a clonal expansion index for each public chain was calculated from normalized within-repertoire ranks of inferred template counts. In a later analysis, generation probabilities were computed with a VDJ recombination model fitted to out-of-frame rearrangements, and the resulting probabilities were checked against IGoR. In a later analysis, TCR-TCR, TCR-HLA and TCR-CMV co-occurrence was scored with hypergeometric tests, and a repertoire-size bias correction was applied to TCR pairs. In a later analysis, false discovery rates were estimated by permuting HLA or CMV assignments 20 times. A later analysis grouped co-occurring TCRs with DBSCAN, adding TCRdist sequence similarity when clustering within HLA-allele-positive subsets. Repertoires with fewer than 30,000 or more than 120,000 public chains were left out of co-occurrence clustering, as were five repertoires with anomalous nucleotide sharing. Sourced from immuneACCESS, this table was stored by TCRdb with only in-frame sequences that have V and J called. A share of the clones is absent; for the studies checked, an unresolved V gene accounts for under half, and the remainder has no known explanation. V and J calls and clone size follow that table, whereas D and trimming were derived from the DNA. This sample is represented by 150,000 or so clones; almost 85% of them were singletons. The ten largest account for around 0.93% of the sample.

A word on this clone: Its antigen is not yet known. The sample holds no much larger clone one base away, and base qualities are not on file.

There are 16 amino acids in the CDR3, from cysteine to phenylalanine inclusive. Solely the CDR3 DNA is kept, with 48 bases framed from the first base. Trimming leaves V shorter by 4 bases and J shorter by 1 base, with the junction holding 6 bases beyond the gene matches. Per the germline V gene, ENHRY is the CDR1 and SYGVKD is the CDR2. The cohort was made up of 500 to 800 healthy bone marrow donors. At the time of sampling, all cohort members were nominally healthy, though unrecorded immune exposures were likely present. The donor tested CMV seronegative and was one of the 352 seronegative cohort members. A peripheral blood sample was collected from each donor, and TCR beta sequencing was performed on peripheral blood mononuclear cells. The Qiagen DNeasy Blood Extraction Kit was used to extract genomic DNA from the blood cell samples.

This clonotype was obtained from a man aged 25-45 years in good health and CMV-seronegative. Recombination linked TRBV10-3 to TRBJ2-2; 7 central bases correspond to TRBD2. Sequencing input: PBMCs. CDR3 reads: CAISAGTGGNTGELFF. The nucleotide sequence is TGTGCCATCAGTGCTGGGACGGGAGGGAACACCGGGGAGCTGTTTTTT.